Listed below are T cell receptor beta chains from one sample, sequenced in a study of T-cell memory formation after mild COVID-19. Each CDR3 protein is one row after TCRdb ran MiXCR on the 5' RACE reads. The sample yields roughly 370,000 distinct CDR3 sequences, 16% seen once. Sequenced: PBMCs or a T cell subset sorted from them (not recorded which). Every receptor here comes from a man between 18 and 29 years old who had mild COVID-19 (a few samples of this study predate the infection). Cell type and time point are not known. Each CDR3 is given with its conserved first and last residue. Fields, in order: V gene, D gene, J gene, clone size, CDR3 protein, CDR3 DNA. A D gene is named only where the DNA matches it firmly. Size tells how often a clone was seen (once, few, many) or the class of an expanded clone, and some rows leave it out.

>TRBV6-2/TRBV6-3|NA|TRBJ1-5|NA
CASSYFGGQPQHF
TGTGCCAGCAGTTACTTCGGGGGACAGCCCCAGCATTTT
>TRBV5-8|TRBD1|TRBJ2-2|NA
CASSTGQGWTGELFF
TGTGCCAGCAGCACCGGACAGGGGTGGACCGGGGAGCTGTTTTTT
>TRBV12-3/TRBV12-4|NA|TRBJ2-6|many
CASGGGVRRSGANVLTF
TGTGCCAGCGGCGGCGGGGTTCGGAGGTCTGGGGCCAACGTCCTGACTTTC
>TRBV4-2|TRBD2|TRBJ2-5|NA
CASSRSSGTSGAETQYF
TGTGCCAGCAGCCGGAGTTCCGGGACTAGCGGGGCCGAGACCCAGTACTTC
>TRBV24-1|NA|TRBJ2-5|NA
CATSPTAEGPETQYF
TGTGCCACCAGCCCAACGGCGGAGGGGCCGGAGACCCAGTACTTC
>TRBV20-1|NA|TRBJ2-3|few
CSGAGPDTQYF
TGCAGTGGAGCAGGCCCAGATACGCAGTATTTT
>TRBV6-2/TRBV6-3|NA|TRBJ2-5|NA
CASSVPSRGPQETQYF
TGTGCCAGCAGTGTCCCGTCTCGGGGGCCCCAAGAGACCCAGTACTTC
>TRBV24-1|TRBD1|TRBJ1-2|few
CATSDPGTESNGYTF
TGTGCCACCAGTGATCCCGGGACAGAGTCGAATGGCTACACCTTC
>TRBV7-2|NA|TRBJ1-5|NA
CASSPRVFNQPQHF
TGTGCCAGCAGCCCCAGGGTTTTCAATCAGCCCCAGCATTTT
>TRBV9|TRBD2|TRBJ2-3|few
CASSVGAGGISTDTQYF
TGTGCCAGCAGCGTAGGGGCGGGGGGTATTAGCACAGATACGCAGTATTTT
>TRBV3-1|NA|TRBJ2-1|NA
CASSSTRGEHEQFF
TGTGCCAGCAGCTCTACTAGGGGGGAGCATGAGCAGTTCTTC
>TRBV3-1|TRBD1|TRBJ2-4|NA
CASSLQGSENIQYF
TGTGCCAGCAGCCTACAGGGGAGTGAAAACATTCAGTACTTC
>TRBV6-6|TRBD1|TRBJ1-3|many
CASSYMQGATGNTIYF
TGTGCCAGCAGTTACATGCAGGGGGCGACTGGAAACACCATATATTTT
>TRBV29-1|NA|TRBJ1-2|NA
CSVEDQGQGYGYTF
TGCAGCGTTGAAGATCAAGGACAAGGGTATGGCTACACCTTC
>TRBV4-1|TRBD2|TRBJ2-7|many
CASSLGGGGYEQYF
TGCGCCAGCAGCCTCGGCGGGGGGGGATACGAGCAGTACTTC
>TRBV7-9|TRBD1|TRBJ1-2|few
CASSWGGQGPGYTF
TGTGCCAGCAGCTGGGGGGGACAGGGCCCTGGCTACACCTTC
>TRBV4-1|NA|TRBJ1-6|few
CASSQAWGARSPLHF
TGCGCCAGCAGCCAGGCATGGGGGGCGCGTTCACCCCTCCACTTT
>TRBV4-1|NA|TRBJ1-5|many
CASSQDWISNQPQHF
TGCGCCAGCAGCCAAGATTGGATTAGCAATCAGCCCCAGCATTTT
>TRBV12-3/TRBV12-4|NA|TRBJ1-3|NA
CASSVGNTIYF
TGTGCCAGCAGTGTGGGGAACACCATATATTTT
>TRBV7-2|TRBD1|TRBJ1-1|NA
CASSSGGSAEAFF
TGTGCCAGCAGCTCAGGGGGCTCCGCTGAAGCTTTCTTT
>TRBV12-3/TRBV12-4|NA|TRBJ1-2|few
CASRLDSPYGYTF
TGTGCCAGCAGACTTGACAGCCCCTATGGCTACACCTTC
>TRBV6-5|NA|TRBJ1-2|once
CASSYVGPSYGYTF
TGTGCCAGCAGTTATGTCGGCCCTTCCTATGGCTACACCTTC
>TRBV4-2|NA|TRBJ1-1|NA
CASSQVGMGTEAFF
TGTGCCAGCAGCCAAGTAGGGATGGGCACTGAAGCTTTCTTT
>TRBV5-1|NA|TRBJ2-3|few
CASSHQPRAVTTDTQYF
TGCGCCAGCAGTCACCAACCCAGGGCTGTGACGACAGATACGCAGTATTTT
>TRBV7-9|TRBD1|TRBJ2-7|few
CASSQQGAPSYEQYF
TGTGCCAGCAGCCAGCAGGGGGCTCCGTCCTACGAGCAGTACTTC
>TRBV5-1|NA|TRBJ2-1|NA
CASSLGFGDDNEQFF
TGCGCCAGCAGCTTGGGCTTCGGGGACGACAATGAGCAGTTCTTC
>TRBV7-6|NA|TRBJ2-2|few
CASSLAGTQLGELFF
TGTGCCAGCAGCTTAGCGGGGACCCAGCTTGGGGAGCTGTTTTTT
>TRBV27|NA|TRBJ2-5|NA
CASSLFRPPALYQETQYF
TGTGCCAGCAGTTTATTCCGGCCCCCGGCTCTGTACCAAGAGACCCAGTACTTC
>TRBV4-3|TRBD2|TRBJ2-1|few
CASSPYGLADPSYNEQFF
TGCGCCAGCAGCCCCTACGGACTAGCGGACCCCTCCTACAATGAGCAGTTCTTC
>TRBV27|NA|TRBJ2-7|few
CASSLVDGYEQYF
TGTGCCAGCAGTTTAGTGGACGGGTACGAGCAGTACTTC
>TRBV5-1|NA|TRBJ2-3|few
CASRPNPGARDTQYF
TGCGCCAGCAGACCTAACCCAGGCGCTAGAGATACGCAGTATTTT
>TRBV18|NA|TRBJ2-5|many
CASSPPASYETQYF
TGTGCCAGCTCACCACCGGCTAGCTATGAGACCCAGTACTTC
>TRBV6-1|NA|TRBJ1-5|NA
CASNLHSYSNQPQHF
TGTGCCAGCAATCTCCACAGTTATAGCAATCAGCCCCAGCATTTT
>TRBV6-2/TRBV6-3|TRBD1|TRBJ2-4|few
CASSYLGQGASLPKNIQYF
TGTGCCAGCAGTTACTTGGGACAGGGGGCGAGTTTGCCCAAAAACATTCAGTACTTC
>TRBV4-1|NA|TRBJ2-7|NA
CASSQGVGGRGSEQYF
TGCGCCAGCAGCCAAGGGGTAGGCGGCAGGGGATCCGAGCAGTACTTC
>TRBV5-1|TRBD2|TRBJ2-3|few
CASRGGGAEDTQYF
TGCGCCAGCAGGGGCGGGGGGGCAGAAGATACGCAGTATTTT